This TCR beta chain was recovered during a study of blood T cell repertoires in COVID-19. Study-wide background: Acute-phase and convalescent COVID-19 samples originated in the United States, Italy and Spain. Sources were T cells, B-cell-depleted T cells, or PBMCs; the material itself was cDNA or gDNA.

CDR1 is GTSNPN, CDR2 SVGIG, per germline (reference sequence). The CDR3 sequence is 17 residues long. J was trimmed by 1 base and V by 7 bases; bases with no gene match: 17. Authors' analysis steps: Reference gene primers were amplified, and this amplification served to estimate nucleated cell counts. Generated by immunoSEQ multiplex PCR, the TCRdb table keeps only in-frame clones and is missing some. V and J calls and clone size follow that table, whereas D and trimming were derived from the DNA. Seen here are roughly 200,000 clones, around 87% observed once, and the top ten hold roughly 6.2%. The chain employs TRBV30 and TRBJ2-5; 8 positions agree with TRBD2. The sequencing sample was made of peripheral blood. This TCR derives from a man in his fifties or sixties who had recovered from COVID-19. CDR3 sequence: CAFVVGLASGFQETQYF. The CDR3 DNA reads TGTGCCTTTGTGGTCGGGCTGGCTAGCGGGTTCCAAGAGACCCAGTACTTC.